This T cell receptor (beta chain) was documented in a study of shared clonotypes between healthy human individuals. Assay runs were performed at deep level. Some clones are missing from TCRdb's copy, which holds only in-frame ones; the method was immunoSEQ multiplex PCR. The sample lists a few million clones, just over 90% occurring once. About this clone itself: Distinct nucleotide sequences in the sample also encode this CDR3.

Germline CDR1 reads MGHRA; CDR2 reads YSYEKL. Trimming pared 3 bases from V and 0 bases from J, leaving 9 bases between. The CDR3 covers 15 residues. The rearrangement uses TRBV4-1 and TRBJ1-3; maybe TRBD1 (6 bases). The source is a man in his late teens or twenties in good health. Specimen: naive CD4+ T cells sorted from blood. Subset of the sample: CD45RA+ positively selected. CDR3 residues: CASSQNRVSGNTIYF. CDR3 DNA: TGCGCCAGCAGCCAGAACAGGGTCTCTGGAAACACCATATATTTT.